These 19 T cell receptor beta chains originate from one sample sequenced in a study of T cell repertoires in cytomegalovirus infection. TCRdb passed the reads through MiXCR, listing each CDR3 protein once. The sample lists more than 400,000 distinct CDR3 sequences, around 27% occurring once. The source material was PBMCs. Every receptor here comes from a human donor in good health (CMV status not recorded). Some clones in this sample may be carry-over from other donors' samples.

V and J are TRBV6-1 and TRBJ2-3; the match to TRBD2 covers 14 bases. Per the germline V gene, CDR1 is MNHNS and CDR2 is SASEGT. This CDR3 spans 16 amino acids. Trimming took 5 bases from V and 6 from J; bases not matched to a gene: 7. CDR3 residues: CASSPGRLAGGDTQYF. For the CDR3, the DNA is TGTGCCAGCAGTCCAGGGAGACTAGCGGGGGGGGATACGCAGTATTTT.

The rearrangement uses TRBV6-2 or TRBV6-3 and TRBJ1-1; D is uncertain. The germline V gene encodes CDR1 MNHEY and CDR2 SVGEGT. This CDR3 region has 16 residues. Trimming removed 3 bases from V and 4 bases from J, with 18 bases in between. The CDR3 DNA sequence: TGTGCCAGCAGTTATGGCCCCCCGGATAGGCCCACTGAAGCTTTCTTT. It codes for CASSYGPPDRPTEAFF.

The chain joins TRBV20-1 to TRBJ2-3; 9 nucleotides line up with TRBD2. The germline V gene encodes CDR1 DFQATT and CDR2 SNEGSKA (reference sequence). This CDR3 has 13 residues. The CDR3, as DNA: TGCAGGGGTAGCGGGGGTCCCACAGATACGCAGTATTTT. Residues: CRGSGGPTDTQYF.

The CDR3 here is CASLSNRGAKPQHF. CDR3 DNA: TGTGCCAGCCTCTCAAACCGAGGGGCAAAGCCCCAGCATTTT. The chain combines TRBV6-2 or TRBV6-3 with TRBJ1-5; possible D gene TRBD1, 5 bases. V was pared by 8 bases and J by 8 bases, with 19 bases between. The CDR3 is 14 residues long. In germline, CDR1 is MNHEY, CDR2 SVGEGT.

This clonotype was counted between two and nine times. CDR3 amino acids: CASSHEAGSLNEQFF. CDR3 coding DNA: TGTGCCAGCAGCCACGAAGCCGGGAGCCTAAATGAGCAGTTCTTC. The chain uses TRBV4-2 and TRBJ2-1; a possible D gene is TRBD2 (6 bases). V was pared by 3 bases and J by 7 bases, with 16 bases between. Per the germline V gene, CDR1 is LGHNA and CDR2 is YNFKEQ. The CDR3 totals 15 residues.

This clonotype was observed many times. This chain connects TRBV7-2 to TRBJ2-3; D is uncertain. The germline CDR1 and CDR2 sequences are SGHTA and FQGNSA. Trimming left V 5 bases short and J 2 bases short, with 17 bases between. This CDR3 region has 16 residues. CDR3 in DNA: TGTGCCAGCAGCCCGGTCGGAGTGGGGTTCACAGATACGCAGTATTTT. Residues: CASSPVGVGFTDTQYF.

About this clonotype: At one end, the junction sequence differs from germline, possibly due to a read error. The chain couples TRBV11-2 to TRBJ2-1; TRBD2 aligns across 7 bases. CDR1 and CDR2 (germline): SGHAT, FQNNGV. The CDR3 runs 11 residues. The CDR3: CASSLGRRGYF. The CDR3 bases are TGTGCCAGCAGCTTAGGAAGGCGGGGGTATTTC.

The rearrangement uses TRBV28 and TRBJ2-1, with D tentatively TRBD1 (5 bases). This CDR3 has 17 amino acids. Germline V CDR1 and CDR2: MDHEN, SYDVKM. The V end lost 4 bases, the J end lost 4 bases, and 20 bases lay between the germline ends. CDR3 amino acids: CASSSPRAGKSYNEQFF. CDR3 nucleotides: TGTGCCAGCAGTTCCCCCCGGGCAGGGAAATCGTACAATGAGCAGTTCTTC.

CDR3 amino acids: CSASRGGMYSNQPQHF. CDR3 nucleotide sequence: TGCAGTGCTAGTCGGGGAGGGATGTATAGCAATCAGCCCCAGCATTTT. The V gene is TRBV20-1, the J gene TRBJ1-5; D is uncertain. Germline values: CDR1 DFQATT, CDR2 SNEGSKA (reference sequence). Between the trimmed V and J ends, which lost 3 bases and 0 bases, there was a span of 15 bases. The CDR3 extends over 16 amino acids.

This chain connects TRBV6-5 to TRBJ2-6, with TRBD1 matching over 8 bases. CDR3 size: 18 residues. Germline CDR1 reads MNHEY; CDR2 reads SVGAGI. V shed 4 bases and J 0 bases; nucleotides not matched to a gene: 8. The CDR3 DNA follows: TGTGCCAGCAGTTTCGTCCGGGACAGGTCCTCTGGGGCCAACGTCCTGACTTTC. This codes for CASSFVRDRSSGANVLTF.

There are a few counts of this clonotype. V is TRBV23-1 and J is TRBJ2-1; 8 bases line up with TRBD2. TRBV23-1 counts as an open reading frame of uncertain function. The length of the CDR3 is 13 residues. Losses at the gene ends were 2 bases for V and 9 bases for J; bases not matched to a gene: 3. In nucleotides, the CDR3 is TGCGCCAGCAGTCAAGACCGGGAGGGTGAGCAGTTCTTC. Translating it yields CASSQDREGEQFF.

The chain combines TRBV19 with TRBJ1-2, with 10 bases that match TRBD1. The CDR3 spans 13 residues. Germline assignment: CDR1 LNHDA and CDR2 SQIVND (reference sequence). V shed 5 bases, J shed 8 bases, and the junction held 5 bases outside the gene matches. In DNA, the CDR3 is TGTGCCAGTAGTGACAGGGGGCTAGAAGGCTACACCTTC. Translating gives CASSDRGLEGYTF.

This clonotype was seen a few times. The rearrangement joins TRBV4-3 to TRBJ2-5; tentatively, D is TRBD2 (5 bases). The germline V gene has CDR1 LGHNA and CDR2 YSLEER. The CDR3 consists of 13 residues. Between the trimmed V and J ends, which lost 5 bases and 5 bases, there was a span of 12 bases. In DNA, the CDR3 is TGCGCCAGCAGCGCCGGAGGAAAGGAGACCCAGTACTTC. It is translated as CASSAGGKETQYF.

Ten or more counts support this clonotype. The gene calls are TRBV7-2 and TRBJ2-7; 8 bases match TRBD1. V lost 1 base to trimming and J lost 2 bases; unmatched junction nucleotides: 7. Germline values: CDR1 SGHTA, CDR2 FQGNSA. The CDR3 sequence is 16 residues long. CDR3 nucleotides: TGTGCCAGCAGCTTAGACCCGACAGGGGACCCCTACGAGCAGTACTTC. It codes for CASSLDPTGDPYEQYF.

V usage is TRBV14 and J usage is TRBJ2-7, with TRBD2 matching over 8 bases. This CDR3 has 14 residues. Trimming cost V 4 bases and J 4 bases; bases outside gene matches: 6. Germline-derived CDR1 and CDR2 are SGHDN and FVKESK. Written as DNA, the CDR3 is TGTGCCAGCAGCCCGGGACTAGATGGGTACGAGCAGTACTTC. This translates into CASSPGLDGYEQYF.

This chain uses TRBV15 with TRBJ2-7; D gene uncertain. The CDR3 contains 15 residues. Trimming took 0 bases from V and 0 from J, leaving 9 bases between them. From germline, CDR1 is LNHNV and CDR2 YYDKDF (reference sequence). In DNA, the CDR3 is TGTGCCACCAGCAGAGATAGCTACAACTCCTACGAGCAGTACTTC. Translated, it gives CATSRDSYNSYEQYF.

The chain recombines TRBV15 with TRBJ2-7, with 8 positions matching TRBD2. The V gene's germline CDR1 is LNHNV and CDR2 YYDKDF (reference sequence). This CDR3 spans 17 amino acids. V dropped 4 bases and J dropped 4; count of bases not matched to a gene: 15. CDR3 amino acids: CATSTEGLAGNRYEQYF. The CDR3 nucleotides read TGTGCCACCAGCACTGAGGGTTTAGCGGGAAATAGATACGAGCAGTACTTC.

The CDR3 loop is CASSLEGSRTGELFF. As DNA, the CDR3 is TGTGCCAGCAGCTTAGAAGGCAGCCGCACCGGGGAGCTGTTTTTT. The rearrangement uses TRBV11-2 and TRBJ2-2; D is unclear. The CDR3 is made up of 15 amino acids. The V gene lost 0 bases and the J gene lost 4 bases, with 9 bases spanning the gap. The germline V gene encodes CDR1 SGHAT and CDR2 FQNNGV. Variable domain in full (rest from reference TRBV11-2 and TRBJ2-2): EAGVAQSPRYKIIEKRQSVAFWCNPISGHATLYWYQQILGQGPKLLIQFQNNGVVDDSQLPKDRFSAERLKGVDSTLKIQPAKLEDSAVYLCASSLEGSRTGELFFGEGSRLTVL.

On this clonotype: With a much larger clone just one base away, this may be a read error. The rearrangement joins TRBV7-2 to TRBJ2-1; D is undetermined. Trimming took 7 bases from V and 8 from J, leaving 21 bases between them. CDR3 size: 15 residues. Germline V CDR1 and CDR2: SGHTA, FQGNSA. DNA of the CDR3: TGTGCCAGCATTCAAGGGTTTTTAAGTGACCATGAGCAGTTCTTC. Protein product: CASIQGFLSDHEQFF.